One and the same sample provided the 27 T cell receptor beta chains below, sequenced in a study of blood T cell repertoires in COVID-19. Clones were sequenced by immunoSEQ multiplex PCR, and TCRdb holds only the in-frame ones, with some missing. The data contain 150,000 to 200,000 clones, 84% of them seen just once; the ten biggest clones take up roughly 19%. The specimen sequenced was peripheral blood. Receptors were obtained from an elderly woman with acute or convalescent COVID-19.

The V gene is TRBV7-6, the J gene TRBJ2-3, with TRBD2 as a possible D gene (6 bases). The CDR3 runs to 17 residues. The germline V gene has CDR1 SGHVS and CDR2 FNYEAQ. The V end was cut by 5 bases, the J end by 2 bases, with 20 bases between. The CDR3 here is CASSPTSTLAFTDTQYF. The CDR3, as DNA: TGTGCCAGCAGCCCAACTAGCACCCTCGCTTTCACAGATACGCAGTATTTT.

This clone has a single count. The chain uses TRBV9 and TRBJ2-3, with TRBD1 identical over 7 bases. The CDR3 consists of 15 residues. With V trimmed by 3 bases and J by 7 bases, 11 bases remained unmatched. The germline gives CDR1 SGDLS, CDR2 YYNGEE. The CDR3 nucleotides are TGTGCCAGCAGCGCACAGACAGGGACCTCCAATACGCAGTATTTT. This codes for CASSAQTGTSNTQYF.

This sequence joins TRBV28 and TRBJ2-7, with TRBD1 matching 7 bases. Losses at the gene ends were 7 bases for V and 6 bases for J; bases not matched to a gene: 12. CDR3 size: 14 residues. Germline assignment: CDR1 MDHEN and CDR2 SYDVKM. The CDR3 is CASTRQGARSEQYF. CDR3 bases: TGTGCCAGCACTAGACAGGGAGCAAGGAGCGAGCAGTACTTC. Full variable domain (remainder filled in from reference TRBV28 and TRBJ2-7): DVKVTQSSRYLVKRTGEKVFLECVQDMDHENMFWYRQDPGLGLRLIYFSYDVKMKEKGDIPEGYSVSREKKERFSLILESASTNQTSMYLCASTRQGARSEQYFGPGTRLTVT.

The chain couples TRBV28 to TRBJ2-7; 7 nucleotides align to TRBD1. V lost 7 bases and J lost 4; bases outside the gene matches: 10. The CDR3 runs to 14 residues. Germline V lookup: CDR1 MDHEN, CDR2 SYDVKM. CDR3 loop: CASKSAGRGYEQYF. CDR3 in DNA: TGTGCCAGCAAATCCGCGGGCAGGGGGTACGAGCAGTACTTC. Drawing the rest from reference TRBV28 and TRBJ2-7, the complete variable domain is DVKVTQSSRYLVKRTGEKVFLECVQDMDHENMFWYRQDPGLGLRLIYFSYDVKMKEKGDIPEGYSVSREKKERFSLILESASTNQTSMYLCASKSAGRGYEQYFGPGTRLTVT.

The chain employs TRBV6-5 and TRBJ2-7, with 12 positions matching TRBD2. CDR1 and CDR2 from the germline V gene are MNHEY and SVGAGI. Trimming at V came to 6 bases and at J to 3 bases, leaving 6 bases not matched to a gene. The CDR3 consists of 15 residues. CDR3 region: CASSSRTSGIYEQYF. The CDR3 DNA follows: TGTGCCAGCAGCAGCAGGACTAGCGGGATCTACGAGCAGTACTTC.

The chain carries TRBV29-1 and TRBJ1-1; TRBD1 matches 7 bases. Losses at the gene ends were 7 bases for V and 2 bases for J; bases not matched to a gene: 19. The CDR3 runs to 17 residues. Per the germline V gene, CDR1 is SQVTM and CDR2 is ANQGSEA. The CDR3 spells CSAGQLRTGGFNTEAFF. CDR3 coding DNA: TGCAGCGCCGGACAACTTCGGACAGGAGGTTTTAACACTGAAGCTTTCTTT.

V is TRBV11-2 and J is TRBJ2-1; D uncertain. The CDR3 consists of 11 residues. Germline CDR1 SGHAT, CDR2 FQNNGV. V lost 6 bases and J lost 5, with 5 bases in between. For the CDR3, the DNA is TGTGCCAGCAGTGAGGACAATGAGCAGTTCTTC. This gives the protein CASSEDNEQFF. Drawing the rest from reference TRBV11-2 and TRBJ2-1, the complete variable domain is EAGVAQSPRYKIIEKRQSVAFWCNPISGHATLYWYQQILGQGPKLLIQFQNNGVVDDSQLPKDRFSAERLKGVDSTLKIQPAKLEDSAVYLCASSEDNEQFFGPGTRLTVL.

This chain uses TRBV7-2 with TRBJ2-1; 8 nucleotides line up with TRBD1. Trimming at V came to 5 bases and at J to 11 bases, leaving 17 bases not matched to a gene. CDR1 SGHTA and CDR2 FQGNSA come from the germline V gene. The CDR3 consists of 16 residues. CDR3: CASSRTGTQSSMKQFF. The CDR3 DNA is TGTGCCAGCAGCCGGACAGGGACGCAATCCTCAATGAAGCAGTTCTTC. The entire variable domain, with the rest obtained from reference TRBV7-2 and TRBJ2-1, is as follows: GAGVSQSPSNKVTEKGKDVELRCDPISGHTALYWYRQSLGQGLEFLIYFQGNSAPDKSGLPSDRFSAERTGGSVSTLTIQRTQQEDSAVYLCASSRTGTQSSMKQFFGPGTRLTVL.

This chain uses TRBV3-1 (or the pseudogene TRBV3-2) with TRBJ2-1; TRBD2 matches at 10 bases. Germline V gives CDR1 LGHDT, CDR2 YNNKEL (reference sequence). V was clipped by 1 base and J by 9 bases; unmatched bases: 3. The CDR3 loop spans 14 amino acids. The CDR3 protein is CASSQAAGGGEQFF. The CDR3 DNA reads TGTGCCAGCAGCCAAGCAGCGGGGGGGGGTGAGCAGTTCTTC.

Comments on this clone: The CDR3 does not close with the conserved phenylalanine or tryptophan, likely indicating a read error. The limits of the CDR3 on the DNA are not certain, so only TCRdb's listed CDR3 is given. The rearrangement joins TRBV19 to TRBJ2-7; the D call TRBD2 from the table was never checked on the DNA. The germline CDR1 and CDR2 sequences are LNHDA and SQIVND (reference sequence). The CDR3 contains 12 residues when both ends are counted. The CDR3 region is CASNRSTVSVPP.

The chain has TRBV5-1 and TRBJ2-1; D is perhaps TRBD2 (6 bases). This CDR3 has 15 amino acids. Per the germline V gene, CDR1 is SGHRS and CDR2 is YFSETQ. V gave up 5 bases and J gave up 1 base, with 13 bases separating them. The chain's CDR3 is CASRPSATSYNEQFF. Here the CDR3 DNA reads TGCGCCAGCAGGCCTAGCGCCACATCCTACAATGAGCAGTTCTTC.

The CDR3 here is CATSTPGNSYNSPLHF. The CDR3 DNA follows: TGTGCCACCAGTACCCCGGGGAACTCCTATAATTCACCCCTCCACTTT. The chain combines TRBV24-1 with TRBJ1-6; D is unresolved. This CDR3 region has 16 residues. Germline lookup yields CDR1 KGHDR and CDR2 SFDVKD. V was cut by 6 bases and J by 0 bases, with 11 bases left in between.

The chain carries TRBV24-1 and TRBJ2-7; 9 bases line up with TRBD1. V lost 1 base and J lost 3; bases outside the gene matches: 12. The CDR3 extends over 18 amino acids. In germline, CDR1 is KGHDR, CDR2 SFDVKD. CDR3 DNA: TGTGCCACCAGTGATTTCCCTATAGGACAGGGGAATCTCTACGAGCAGTACTTC. Amino acid sequence: CATSDFPIGQGNLYEQYF.

This chain uses TRBV10-1 with TRBJ2-2; 11 bases match TRBD2. CDR1 and CDR2 (germline): WNHNN, SYGVQD (reference sequence). With V trimmed by 6 bases and J by 5 bases, 2 bases remained unmatched. There are 14 residues in the CDR3. Here the CDR3 reads CASSRLAGTGELFF. CDR3 DNA sequence: TGCGCCAGCAGCAGACTAGCGGGAACCGGGGAGCTGTTTTTT.

The chain carries TRBV24-1 and TRBJ2-1; D is ambiguous. The CDR3 spans 14 residues. The V gene lost 9 bases and the J gene lost 2 bases, with 13 bases spanning the gap. Per the germline V gene, CDR1 is KGHDR and CDR2 is SFDVKD. CDR3 sequence: CATSLSAPYNEQFF. The CDR3 DNA is TGTGCCACCTCCCTTAGTGCCCCCTACAATGAGCAGTTCTTC.

The chain employs TRBV2 and TRBJ1-1, with D perhaps TRBD1 (5 bases). V gave up 4 bases and J gave up 6 bases, with 12 bases separating them. CDR3 size: 13 residues. Germline lookup yields CDR1 SNHLY and CDR2 FYNNEI. The CDR3 sequence: CASSGLGGAEAFF. CDR3 nucleotides: TGTGCCAGCAGTGGGCTTGGAGGGGCTGAAGCTTTCTTT.

This clone was observed at least ten times. The chain recombines TRBV6-5 with TRBJ2-1, with 13 bases fitting TRBD2. The germline V gene has CDR1 MNHEY and CDR2 SVGAGI. This CDR3 has 15 residues. J lost 10 bases, V lost 5 bases, and 8 bases had no gene match. For the CDR3, the DNA is TGTGCCAGCAGTACGGCGGCGACTAGCGGGAGGGAGCAGTTCTTC. It translates to CASSTAATSGREQFF.

The rearrangement joins TRBV3-1 (or the pseudogene TRBV3-2) to TRBJ1-1; D gene unclear. V lost 1 base to trimming and J lost 0 bases, with 9 bases between them. Germline assignment: CDR1 LGHDT and CDR2 YNNKEL (reference sequence). The CDR3 totals 15 residues. This CDR3 reads CASSQATRLNTEAFF. CDR3 sequence (DNA): TGTGCCAGCAGCCAAGCTACTCGATTGAACACTGAAGCTTTCTTT.

V is TRBV28 and J is TRBJ1-5; 10 bases are a match to TRBD1. The junction had 13 bases not matched to a gene; V was cut back by 6 bases and J by 5 bases. There are 17 residues in the CDR3. Germline CDR1 and CDR2: MDHEN and SYDVKM. In DNA, the CDR3 is TGTGCCAGCAGACCTCGTGACAGGGGGCGCGACCATCAGCCCCAGCATTTT. This translates into CASRPRDRGRDHQPQHF. The variable domain in full, completed from reference TRBV28 and TRBJ1-5, reads DVKVTQSSRYLVKRTGEKVFLECVQDMDHENMFWYRQDPGLGLRLIYFSYDVKMKEKGDIPEGYSVSREKKERFSLILESASTNQTSMYLCASRPRDRGRDHQPQHFGDGTRLSIL.

The chain is built from TRBV7-2 and TRBJ1-2, with D perhaps TRBD1 (6 bases). CDR3 length: 15 amino acids. Germline CDR1 reads SGHTA; CDR2 reads FQGNSA. Trimming pared 4 bases from V and 8 bases from J, leaving 20 bases between. In DNA form, the CDR3 reads TGTGCCAGCAGCTCACGCGGAAATACAGGGTTGGGCTACACCTTC. It encodes CASSSRGNTGLGYTF. Drawing the rest from reference TRBV7-2 and TRBJ1-2, the complete variable domain is GAGVSQSPSNKVTEKGKDVELRCDPISGHTALYWYRQSLGQGLEFLIYFQGNSAPDKSGLPSDRFSAERTGGSVSTLTIQRTQQEDSAVYLCASSSRGNTGLGYTFGSGTRLTVV.

The chain has TRBV15 and TRBJ2-6; 9 nucleotides line up with TRBD1. This CDR3 comprises 19 residues. The germline V gene encodes CDR1 LNHNV and CDR2 YYDKDF (reference sequence). V shed 2 bases and J 1 base; nucleotides not matched to a gene: 9. The CDR3 loop reads CATSRIATGTGSGANVLTF. The CDR3 bases are TGTGCCACCAGCAGAATAGCAACCGGGACAGGGTCTGGGGCCAACGTCCTGACTTTC.

J is TRBJ1-1 and V is TRBV4-3; D is undetermined. Trimming removed 0 bases from V and 0 bases from J, with 14 bases in between. Germline CDR1 LGHNA, CDR2 YSLEER. The CDR3 contains 17 residues. CDR3 DNA sequence: TGCGCCAGCAGCCAAGACGTTATTGGCTTTATGAACACTGAAGCTTTCTTT. Translation: CASSQDVIGFMNTEAFF.

The chain has TRBV7-8 and TRBJ1-1; 7 positions agree with TRBD1. After removal of 5 bases from V and 1 base from J, the junction contained 4 bases not matched to a gene. This CDR3 spans 14 amino acids. CDR1 is SGHVS and CDR2 is FQNEAQ in the germline V gene. Written as DNA, the CDR3 is TGTGCCAGCAGCAGACGACAGGGGAACACTGAAGCTTTCTTT. Amino acids: CASSRRQGNTEAFF. Full variable domain (remainder filled in from reference TRBV7-8 and TRBJ1-1): GAGVSQSPRYKVAKRGQDVALRCDPISGHVSLFWYQQALGQGPEFLTYFQNEAQLDKSGLPSDRFFAERPEGSVSTLKIQRTQQEDSAVYLCASSRRQGNTEAFFGQGTRLTVV.

This clone occurred once. The rearrangement links TRBV6-5 to TRBJ2-7; the D gene is possibly TRBD1 (6 bases). The CDR3 is 14 amino acids. Trimming removed 3 bases at V and 3 bases at J, with 12 bases between. Germline assignment: CDR1 MNHEY and CDR2 SVGAGI. CDR3 in DNA: TGTGCCAGCAGTTATTTCGCCAGGGGCTACGAGCAGTACTTC. It is translated as CASSYFARGYEQYF.

The CDR3 loop reads CASSPGASANQPQHF. The CDR3 DNA follows: TGTGCCAGCAGTCCAGGGGCCTCCGCCAATCAGCCCCAGCATTTT. The rearrangement uses TRBV27 and TRBJ1-5; tentative D call: TRBD1 (6 bases). V was trimmed by 5 bases and J by 3 bases, leaving 14 bases between them. CDR1 is MNHEY, CDR2 SMNVEV, per germline (reference sequence). The CDR3 has 15 amino acids.

The gene calls are TRBV18 and TRBJ2-2, with D possibly TRBD1 on 5 matching bases. Germline lookup yields CDR1 KGHSH and CDR2 LQKENI. The CDR3 runs to 15 residues. Trimming removed 3 bases at V and 2 bases at J, with 10 bases between. The CDR3 nucleotides are TGTGCCAGCTCACCCAAAGGGGATAACACCGGGGAGCTGTTTTTT. This translates into CASSPKGDNTGELFF.

CDR3 protein: CASARQISNNYGYTF. The DNA of the CDR3 is TGTGCCAGCGCTAGGCAGATCAGTAATAACTATGGCTACACCTTC. The J gene is TRBJ1-2, the V gene TRBV9, with D uncertain. The length of the CDR3 is 15 residues. Germline CDR1 is SGDLS and CDR2 is YYNGEE. V gave up 7 bases and J gave up 1 base, with 17 bases separating them.